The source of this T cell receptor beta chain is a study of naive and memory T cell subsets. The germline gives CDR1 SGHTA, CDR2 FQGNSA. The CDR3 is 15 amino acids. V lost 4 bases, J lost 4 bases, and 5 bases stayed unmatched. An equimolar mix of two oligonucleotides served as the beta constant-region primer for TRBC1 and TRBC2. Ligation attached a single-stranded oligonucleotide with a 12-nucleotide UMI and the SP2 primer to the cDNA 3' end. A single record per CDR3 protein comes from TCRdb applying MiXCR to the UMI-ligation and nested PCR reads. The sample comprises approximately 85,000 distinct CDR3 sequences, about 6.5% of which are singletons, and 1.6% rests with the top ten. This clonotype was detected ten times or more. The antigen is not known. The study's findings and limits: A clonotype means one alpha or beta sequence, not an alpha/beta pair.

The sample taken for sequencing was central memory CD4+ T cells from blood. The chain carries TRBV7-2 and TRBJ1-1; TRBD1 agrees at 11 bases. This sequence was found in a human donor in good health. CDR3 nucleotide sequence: TGTGCCAGCAGCTCCCGGACAGGGGGCGGCACTGAAGCTTTCTTT. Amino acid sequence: CASSSRTGGGTEAFF.